A single sample is the source of the 16 T cell receptor beta chains below, sequenced in a study of beta chain features in type 1 diabetes. Every bit of the isolated RNA underwent reverse transcription, so sequencing read expressed TCRB transcripts. Data came from immunoSEQ multiplex PCR; TCRdb stores just in-frame clones and leaves some out. The data contain about 230,000 clones, over 7.5% of them seen just once; the ten biggest clones take up just under 0.035%. The sample taken for sequencing was naive CD4+ T cells from blood. These receptors all come from a woman younger than 30 in good health.

This clone has only a few counts. The rearrangement joins TRBV5-4 to TRBJ2-5; D is perhaps TRBD2 (5 bases). Germline lookup yields CDR1 SGHNT and CDR2 YYREEE (reference sequence). This CDR3 comprises 14 residues. V shed 2 bases and J shed 5 bases, with 13 bases lying between them. The CDR3 spells CASSLSPSWETQYF. CDR3 in DNA: TGTGCCAGCAGCTTATCGCCTAGCTGGGAGACCCAGTACTTC.

This clone was detected a few times. V gene TRBV29-1 combines with J gene TRBJ1-1; D might be TRBD1 (5 bases). Germline values: CDR1 SQVTM, CDR2 ANQGSEA. CDR3 length: 14 residues. V gave up 4 bases and J gave up 5 bases, with 17 bases separating them. The CDR3 sequence is CSVAISGRATEAFF. CDR3 DNA: TGCAGCGTTGCGATCTCGGGCAGGGCGACTGAAGCTTTCTTT.

In this sample, this clone turned up a few times. The junction departs from the called germline gene at one end, perhaps through a read error. This chain connects TRBV18 to TRBJ2-7; a possible D gene is TRBD1 (6 bases). The CDR3 length is 14 residues. The germline CDR1 and CDR2 sequences are KGHSH and LQKENI. The CDR3 region is CASSPLQGRNEQYF. The CDR3 DNA reads as TGTGCCAGCTCGCCACTACAGGGCCGCAACGAGCAGTACTTC.

The V and J genes are TRBV7-8 and TRBJ2-5; D may be TRBD2 (7 bases). Germline V CDR1 and CDR2: SGHVS, FQNEAQ. With 2 bases removed from V and 5 bases from J, the gap between germline ends came to 18 bases. This CDR3 spans 16 amino acids. The CDR3 reads CASSLTRRGAGETQYF. Here the CDR3 DNA reads TGTGCCAGCAGCTTAACCCGTCGGGGGGCTGGGGAGACCCAGTACTTC.

This chain uses TRBV15 with TRBJ2-7; D may be TRBD2 (5 bases). The CDR3 has 17 amino acids. Germline-derived CDR1 and CDR2 are LNHNV and YYDKDF (reference sequence). V dropped 1 base and J dropped 1 base, with 17 bases sitting between them. CDR3 DNA: TGTGCCACCAGCAGAGTTGTCGGGGTGGGAAGGTCCTACGAGCAGTACTTC. Its translation is CATSRVVGVGRSYEQYF.

This clone was counted a few times. The rearrangement joins TRBV2 to TRBJ2-1, with D possibly matching TRBD2 (6 bases). This CDR3 is built from 14 residues. V was cut by 6 bases and J by 2 bases, with 11 bases left in between. Germline CDR1 SNHLY, CDR2 FYNNEI. CDR3 loop: CASRPGLAYNEQFF. The CDR3 coding sequence is TGTGCCAGCAGACCGGGACTCGCCTACAATGAGCAGTTCTTC.

The sample holds a few counts of this clone. The rearrangement links TRBV6-1 to TRBJ1-1; no clear D. CDR1 and CDR2 (germline): MNHNS, SASEGT. The CDR3 consists of 12 residues. With 8 bases removed from V and 4 bases from J, the gap between germline ends came to 11 bases. The CDR3 nucleotides read TGTGCCAGCCGTCCGGGGTCCACTGAAGCTTTCTTT. It translates to CASRPGSTEAFF.

The V gene is TRBV4-1, the J gene TRBJ2-7; D is unclear. Germline values: CDR1 MGHRA, CDR2 YSYEKL. The CDR3 loop spans 15 amino acids. V was shortened by 1 base and J by 7 bases, with 17 bases between the two germline ends. CDR3 sequence: CASSQVVASIREQYF. The CDR3 DNA is TGCGCCAGCAGCCAAGTGGTAGCTTCAATCAGAGAGCAGTACTTC.

In its sample, this clone was seen once. The genes are TRBV9 and TRBJ1-1; TRBD1 agrees at 7 bases. The CDR3 covers 18 residues. After removal of 4 bases from V and 0 bases from J, the junction contained 15 bases not matched to a gene. Germline CDR1 is SGDLS and CDR2 is YYNGEE. The CDR3 here is CASSPIGGTVGLNTEAFF. In DNA form, the CDR3 reads TGTGCCAGCAGCCCGATAGGCGGGACAGTTGGTCTGAACACTGAAGCTTTCTTT.

This clone was counted a few times. The chain uses TRBV25-1 and TRBJ1-2; D is possibly TRBD1 (6 bases). Trimming stripped 4 bases from V and 10 bases from J, with 16 bases between. The germline V gene has CDR1 MGHDK and CDR2 SYGVNS. The CDR3 is 13 amino acids. In nucleotides, the CDR3 is TGTGCCAGCAGTGCCGACAGGATGGGTGACTACACCTTC. Amino acid sequence: CASSADRMGDYTF.

V gene TRBV27 combines with J gene TRBJ2-7; 9 bases fit TRBD2. J was trimmed by 5 bases and V by 7 bases; bases with no gene match: 12. This CDR3 comprises 15 residues. Germline CDR1 reads MNHEY; CDR2 reads SMNVEV (reference sequence). In nucleotides, the CDR3 is TGTGCCAGCAAAGTTAGGGGACTAGCTCTGGACGAGCAGTACTTC. Encoded protein: CASKVRGLALDEQYF.

This clone came up a few times. The CDR3: CASSVTATYSGANVLTF. CDR3 in DNA: TGTGCCAGCAGTGTAACAGCTACCTACTCTGGGGCCAACGTCCTGACTTTC. This sequence joins TRBV25-1 and TRBJ2-6; the D is unclear. Germline CDR1 is MGHDK and CDR2 is SYGVNS. With 4 bases removed from V and 0 bases from J, the gap between germline ends came to 13 bases. This CDR3 is 17 amino acids long.

This clone was counted only a few times. The CDR3 DNA follows: TGTGCCTGGAGTGTAATTGGCGGGGGCTACACCTTC. Translating gives CAWSVIGGGYTF. The chain combines TRBV30 with TRBJ1-2; no firm D call. V was clipped by 0 bases and J by 8 bases, with 10 bases between them. Per germline, CDR1 GTSNPN and CDR2 SVGIG (reference sequence). CDR3 length: 12 amino acids.

The J gene is TRBJ2-3, the V gene TRBV6-1, with 9 bases fitting TRBD2. Germline CDR1 and CDR2: MNHNS and SASEGT. The CDR3 contains 14 residues. This chain's CDR3 is CVIGGGGRTDTQYF. The CDR3 coding sequence is TGTGTTATCGGCGGGGGGGGCAGGACAGATACGCAGTATTTT.

The DNA for the CDR3 is TGTGCCTGGAGGGCTTTTGGAGCGTACGAGCAGTACTTC. It is translated as CAWRAFGAYEQYF. The chain carries TRBV30 and TRBJ2-5; D call uncertain. The DNA matches TRBJ2-7 better at its end, which makes the J call doubtful. CDR1 is GTSNPN and CDR2 is SVGIG in the germline V gene (reference sequence). The CDR3 covers 13 residues.

Here the CDR3 DNA reads TGTGCCAGCAGTGTCCGACAGAAGTACGAGCAGTACTTC. It translates to CASSVRQKYEQYF. V gene TRBV2 combines with J gene TRBJ2-7; possibly TRBD1 for D (5 bases). This CDR3 is built from 13 residues. V was trimmed by 4 bases and J by 4 bases, leaving 11 bases between them. Per the germline V gene, CDR1 is SNHLY and CDR2 is FYNNEI. The whole variable domain, filled in from reference TRBV2 and TRBJ2-7, reads EPEVTQTPSHQVTQMGQEVILRCVPISNHLYFYWYRQILGQKVEFLVSFYNNEISEKSEIFDDQFSVERPDGSNFTLKIRSTKLEDSAMYFCASSVRQKYEQYFGPGTRLTVT.